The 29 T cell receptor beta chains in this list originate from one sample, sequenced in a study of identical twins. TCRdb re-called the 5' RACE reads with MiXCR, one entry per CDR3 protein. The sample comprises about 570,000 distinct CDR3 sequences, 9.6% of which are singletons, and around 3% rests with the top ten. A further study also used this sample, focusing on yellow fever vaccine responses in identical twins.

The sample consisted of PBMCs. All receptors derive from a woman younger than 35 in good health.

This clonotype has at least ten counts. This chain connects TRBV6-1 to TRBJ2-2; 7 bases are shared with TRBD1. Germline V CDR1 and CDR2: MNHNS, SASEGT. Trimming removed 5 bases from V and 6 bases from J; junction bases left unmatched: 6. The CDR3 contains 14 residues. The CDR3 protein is CASSHTGAAGELFF. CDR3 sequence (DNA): TGTGCCAGCAGTCATACAGGGGCAGCCGGGGAGCTGTTTTTT.

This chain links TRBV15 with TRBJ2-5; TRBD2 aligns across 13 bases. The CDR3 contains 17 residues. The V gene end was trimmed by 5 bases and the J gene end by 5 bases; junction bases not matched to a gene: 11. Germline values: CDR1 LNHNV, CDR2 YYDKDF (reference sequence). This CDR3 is CATSRSIGLAGEETQYF. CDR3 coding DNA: TGTGCCACCAGCCGCTCAATAGGACTAGCGGGAGAGGAGACCCAGTACTTC.

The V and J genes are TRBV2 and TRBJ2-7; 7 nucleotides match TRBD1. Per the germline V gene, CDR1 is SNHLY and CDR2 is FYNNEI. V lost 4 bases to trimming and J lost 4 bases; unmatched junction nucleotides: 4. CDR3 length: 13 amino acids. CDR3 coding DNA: TGTGCCAGCAGTGGACAGGGAAGATACGAGCAGTACTTC. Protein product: CASSGQGRYEQYF.

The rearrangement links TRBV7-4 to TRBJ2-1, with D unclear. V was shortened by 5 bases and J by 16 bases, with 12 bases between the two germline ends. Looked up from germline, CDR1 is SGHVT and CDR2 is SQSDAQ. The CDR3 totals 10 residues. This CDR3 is CASSATSRFF. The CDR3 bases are TGTGCCAGCAGCGCCACATCCCGATTCTTC.

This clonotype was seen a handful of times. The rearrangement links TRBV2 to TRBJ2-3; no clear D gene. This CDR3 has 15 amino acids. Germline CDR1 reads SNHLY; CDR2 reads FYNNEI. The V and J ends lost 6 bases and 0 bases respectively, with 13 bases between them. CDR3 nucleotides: TGTGCCAGCAGGAGTAGGGTAATCAGCACAGATACGCAGTATTTT. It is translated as CASRSRVISTDTQYF.

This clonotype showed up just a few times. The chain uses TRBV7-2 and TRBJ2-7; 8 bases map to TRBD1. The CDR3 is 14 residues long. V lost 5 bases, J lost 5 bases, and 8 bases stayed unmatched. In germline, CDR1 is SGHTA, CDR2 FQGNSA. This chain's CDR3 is CASSRKKTGDEQYF. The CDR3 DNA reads TGTGCCAGCAGCCGAAAGAAGACAGGGGACGAGCAGTACTTC.

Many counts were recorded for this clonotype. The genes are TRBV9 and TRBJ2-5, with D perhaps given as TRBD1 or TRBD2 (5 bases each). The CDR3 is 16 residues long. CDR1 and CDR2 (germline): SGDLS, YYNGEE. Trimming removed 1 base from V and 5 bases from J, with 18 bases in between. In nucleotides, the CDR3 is TGTGCCAGCAGCGTATCCGGGACCTTCCTTGGCGAGACCCAGTACTTC. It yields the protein CASSVSGTFLGETQYF.

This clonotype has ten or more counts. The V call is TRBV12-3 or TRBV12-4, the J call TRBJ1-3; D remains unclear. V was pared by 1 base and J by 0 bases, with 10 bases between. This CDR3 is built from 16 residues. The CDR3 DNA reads TGTGCCAGCAGTTTAGGGTCCACCATCTCTGGAAACACCATATATTTT. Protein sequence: CASSLGSTISGNTIYF.

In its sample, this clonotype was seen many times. Here the CDR3 DNA reads TGTGCCAGCAGCCTCCAGGGTTGGGCCGGGGAGCTGTTTTTT. Translation gives CASSLQGWAGELFF. The V gene is TRBV6-1, the J gene TRBJ2-2; D is possibly TRBD1 (5 bases). Trimming took 6 bases from V and 6 from J, leaving 14 bases between them. Germline V CDR1 and CDR2: MNHNS, SASEGT. The CDR3 is made up of 14 amino acids.

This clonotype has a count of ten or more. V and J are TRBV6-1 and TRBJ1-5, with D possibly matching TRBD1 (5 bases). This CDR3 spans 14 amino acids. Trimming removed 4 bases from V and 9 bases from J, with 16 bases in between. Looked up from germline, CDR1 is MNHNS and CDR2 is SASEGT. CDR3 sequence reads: CASSVRDSIMPQHF. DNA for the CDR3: TGTGCCAGCAGTGTACGGGACTCCATCATGCCCCAGCATTTT.

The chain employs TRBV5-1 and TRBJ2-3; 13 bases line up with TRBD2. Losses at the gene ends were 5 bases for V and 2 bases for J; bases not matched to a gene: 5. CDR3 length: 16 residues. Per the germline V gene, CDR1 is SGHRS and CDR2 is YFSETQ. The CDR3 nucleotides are TGCGCCAGCAGGTCGACTAGCGGGGGGCCCACAGATACGCAGTATTTT. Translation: CASRSTSGGPTDTQYF.

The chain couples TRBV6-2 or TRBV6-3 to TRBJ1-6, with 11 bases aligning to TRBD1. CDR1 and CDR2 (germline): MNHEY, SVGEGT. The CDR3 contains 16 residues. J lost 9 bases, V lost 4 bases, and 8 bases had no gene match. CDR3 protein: CASSFTGTGGPSPLHF. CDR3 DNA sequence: TGTGCCAGCAGTTTTACAGGGACAGGGGGACCTTCACCCCTCCACTTT.

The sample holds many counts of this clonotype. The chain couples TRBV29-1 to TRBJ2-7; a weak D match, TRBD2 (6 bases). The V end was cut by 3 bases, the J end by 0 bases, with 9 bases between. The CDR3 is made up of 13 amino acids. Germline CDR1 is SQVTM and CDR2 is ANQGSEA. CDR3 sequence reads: CSVEAGSSYEQYF. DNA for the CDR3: TGCAGCGTTGAGGCGGGGAGCTCCTACGAGCAGTACTTC.

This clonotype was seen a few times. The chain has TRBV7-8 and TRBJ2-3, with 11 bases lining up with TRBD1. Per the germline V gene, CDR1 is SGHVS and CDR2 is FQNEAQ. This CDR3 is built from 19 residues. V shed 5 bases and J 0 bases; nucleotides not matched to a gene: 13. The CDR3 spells CASSRKDRGQASSTDTQYF. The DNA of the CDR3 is TGTGCCAGCAGCCGAAAGGACAGGGGGCAAGCCTCAAGCACAGATACGCAGTATTTT. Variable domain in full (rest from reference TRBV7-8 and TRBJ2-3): GAGVSQSPRYKVAKRGQDVALRCDPISGHVSLFWYQQALGQGPEFLTYFQNEAQLDKSGLPSDRFFAERPEGSVSTLKIQRTQQEDSAVYLCASSRKDRGQASSTDTQYFGPGTRLTVL.

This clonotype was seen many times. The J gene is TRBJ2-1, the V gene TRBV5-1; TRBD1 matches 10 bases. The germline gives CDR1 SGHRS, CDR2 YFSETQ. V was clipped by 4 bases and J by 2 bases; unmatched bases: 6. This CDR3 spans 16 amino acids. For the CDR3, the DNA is TGCGCCAGCAGCCCGTGGACAGGGGGTCCCTACAATGAGCAGTTCTTC. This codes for CASSPWTGGPYNEQFF.

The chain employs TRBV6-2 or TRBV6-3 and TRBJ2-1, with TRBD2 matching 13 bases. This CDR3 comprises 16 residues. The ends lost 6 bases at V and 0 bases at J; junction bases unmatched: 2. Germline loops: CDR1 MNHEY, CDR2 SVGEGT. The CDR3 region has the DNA TGTGCCAGCAGACTAGCGGGGGGGCCCTCCTACAATGAGCAGTTCTTC. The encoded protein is CASRLAGGPSYNEQFF.

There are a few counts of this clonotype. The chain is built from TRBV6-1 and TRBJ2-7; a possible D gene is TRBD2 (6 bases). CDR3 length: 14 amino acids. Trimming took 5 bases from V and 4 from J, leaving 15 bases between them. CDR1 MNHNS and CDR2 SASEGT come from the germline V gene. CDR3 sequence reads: CASSPGTQYYEQYF. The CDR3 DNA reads TGTGCCAGCAGTCCGGGGACTCAATATTACGAGCAGTACTTC.

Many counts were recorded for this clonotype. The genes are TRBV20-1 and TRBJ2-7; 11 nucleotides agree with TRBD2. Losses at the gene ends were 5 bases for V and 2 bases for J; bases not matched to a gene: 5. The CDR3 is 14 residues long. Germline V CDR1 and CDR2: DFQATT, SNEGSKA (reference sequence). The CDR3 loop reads CSARNSGGAYEQYF. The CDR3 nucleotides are TGCAGTGCTCGAAATAGCGGGGGGGCCTACGAGCAGTACTTC.

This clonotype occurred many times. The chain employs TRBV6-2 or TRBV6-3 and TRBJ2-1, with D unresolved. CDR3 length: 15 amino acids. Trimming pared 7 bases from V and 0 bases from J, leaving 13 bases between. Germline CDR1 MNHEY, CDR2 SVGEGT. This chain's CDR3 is CASTKIGPSYNEQFF. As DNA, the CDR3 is TGTGCCAGCACCAAAATAGGGCCCTCCTACAATGAGCAGTTCTTC.

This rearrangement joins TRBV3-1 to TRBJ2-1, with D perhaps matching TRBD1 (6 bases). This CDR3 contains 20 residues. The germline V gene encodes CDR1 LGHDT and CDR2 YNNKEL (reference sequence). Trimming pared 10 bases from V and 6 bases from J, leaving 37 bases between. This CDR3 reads CATCQVNRAWHHSPGNEQFF. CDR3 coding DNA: TGTGCCACCTGCCAAGTCAACAGGGCCTGGCACCACTCTCCTGGCAATGAGCAGTTCTTC.

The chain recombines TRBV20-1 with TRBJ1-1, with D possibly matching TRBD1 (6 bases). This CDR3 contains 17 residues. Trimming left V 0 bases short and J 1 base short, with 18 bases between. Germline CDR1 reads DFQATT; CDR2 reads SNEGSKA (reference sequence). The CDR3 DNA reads TGCAGTGCTAGAGATCGCAGGGGCTTGATTTGGAACACTGAAGCTTTCTTT. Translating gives CSARDRRGLIWNTEAFF.

This chain's CDR3 is CASSDSGGASNEQFF. The CDR3 DNA follows: TGTGCCAGCAGTGACTCGGGGGGGGCCTCGAATGAGCAGTTCTTC. The rearrangement uses TRBV6-4 and TRBJ2-1; a possible D gene is TRBD2 (7 bases). Trimming cost V 0 bases and J 7 bases, with 13 bases left between them. This CDR3 comprises 15 residues. From germline, CDR1 is MRHNA and CDR2 SNTAGT.

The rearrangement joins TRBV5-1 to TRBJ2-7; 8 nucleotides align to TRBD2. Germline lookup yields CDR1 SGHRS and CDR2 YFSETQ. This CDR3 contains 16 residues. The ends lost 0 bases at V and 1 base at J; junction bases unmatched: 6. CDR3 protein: CASSLAETSVSYEQYF. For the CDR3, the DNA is TGCGCCAGCAGCTTGGCAGAGACTAGCGTTTCCTACGAGCAGTACTTC.

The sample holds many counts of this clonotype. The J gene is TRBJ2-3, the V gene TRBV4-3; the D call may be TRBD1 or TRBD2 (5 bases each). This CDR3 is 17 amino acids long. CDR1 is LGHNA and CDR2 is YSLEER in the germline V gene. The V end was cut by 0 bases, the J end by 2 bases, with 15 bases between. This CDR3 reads CASSQDFRETYTDTQYF. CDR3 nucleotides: TGCGCCAGCAGCCAAGATTTCAGGGAGACCTACACAGATACGCAGTATTTT.

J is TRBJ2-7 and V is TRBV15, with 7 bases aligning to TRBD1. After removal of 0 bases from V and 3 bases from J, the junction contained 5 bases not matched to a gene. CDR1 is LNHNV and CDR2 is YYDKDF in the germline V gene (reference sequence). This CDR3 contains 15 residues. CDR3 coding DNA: TGTGCCACCAGCAGAGATCGGGCAGGGGGCTACGAGCAGTACTTC. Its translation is CATSRDRAGGYEQYF. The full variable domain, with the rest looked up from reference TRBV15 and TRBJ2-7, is DAMVIQNPRYQVTQFGKPVTLSCSQTLNHNVMYWYQQKSSQAPKLLFHYYDKDFNNEADTPDNFQSRRPNTSFCFLDIRSPGLGDTAMYLCATSRDRAGGYEQYFGPGTRLTVT.

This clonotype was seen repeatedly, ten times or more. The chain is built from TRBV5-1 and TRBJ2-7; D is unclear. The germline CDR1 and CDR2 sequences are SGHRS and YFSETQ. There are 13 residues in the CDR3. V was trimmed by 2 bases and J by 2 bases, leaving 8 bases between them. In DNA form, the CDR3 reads TGCGCCAGCAGCTTCGACTGGACCTACGAGCAGTACTTC. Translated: CASSFDWTYEQYF.

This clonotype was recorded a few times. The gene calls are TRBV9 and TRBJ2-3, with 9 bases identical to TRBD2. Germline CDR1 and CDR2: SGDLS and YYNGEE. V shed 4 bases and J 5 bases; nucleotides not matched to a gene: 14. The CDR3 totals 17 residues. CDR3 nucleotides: TGTGCCAGCAGCCCCACCGGGGCGGGGGGGCGTGGAGATACGCAGTATTTT. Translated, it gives CASSPTGAGGRGDTQYF.

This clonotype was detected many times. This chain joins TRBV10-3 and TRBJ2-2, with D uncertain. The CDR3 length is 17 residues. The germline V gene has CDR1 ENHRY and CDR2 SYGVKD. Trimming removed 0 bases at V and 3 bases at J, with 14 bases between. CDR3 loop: CAISESDLMVDTGELFF. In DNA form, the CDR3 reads TGTGCCATCAGTGAGTCGGACCTTATGGTCGACACCGGGGAGCTGTTTTTT.

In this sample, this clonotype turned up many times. The CDR3 bases are TGCAGCGTCCGGACTAGCGGAAGCACAGATACGCAGTATTTT. It codes for CSVRTSGSTDTQYF. The chain combines TRBV29-1 with TRBJ2-3; the match to TRBD2 covers 10 bases. With 6 bases clipped from V and 0 bases from J, the junction kept 3 bases outside the gene matches. The CDR3 covers 14 residues. Germline loops: CDR1 SQVTM, CDR2 ANQGSEA.